The 8 T cell receptor beta chains listed next were all sequenced from one sample in a study of technical replicates of blood from a handful of donors. Some clones are missing from TCRdb's copy, which holds only in-frame ones; the method was immunoSEQ multiplex PCR. The data contain 17,000 or so clones, approximately 86% of them singletons. The specimen was PBMCs. These receptors came from a human donor in good health.

The sample holds a few counts of this clone. The chain carries TRBV7-9 and TRBJ2-5; 9 bases match TRBD2. CDR1 is SEHNR, CDR2 FQNEAQ, per germline (reference sequence). CDR3 size: 14 residues. Trimming at V came to 2 bases and at J to 5 bases, leaving 3 bases not matched to a gene. For the CDR3, the DNA is TGTGCCAGCAGCTTACTAGCGGGACAGGAGACCCAGTACTTC. Translation: CASSLLAGQETQYF.

V gene TRBV19 combines with J gene TRBJ2-3, with 11 bases matching TRBD1. This CDR3 contains 16 residues. The germline V gene encodes CDR1 LNHDA and CDR2 SQIVND (reference sequence). V dropped 5 bases and J dropped 2; count of bases not matched to a gene: 6. The CDR3 spells CASSPRDRGITDTQYF. Here the CDR3 DNA reads TGTGCCAGTAGTCCAAGGGACAGGGGGATCACAGATACGCAGTATTTT.

The V call is TRBV2, the J call TRBJ2-1, with a tentative D call TRBD1 (5 bases). The CDR3 has 13 amino acids. Trimming took off 3 bases at V and 9 bases at J, with 12 bases between the two ends. The germline gives CDR1 SNHLY, CDR2 FYNNEI. Written as DNA, the CDR3 is TGTGCCAGCAGTGATTTTAGGGGTGGTGAGCAGTTCTTC. This encodes CASSDFRGGEQFF.

The V and J genes are TRBV27 and TRBJ2-7; a weak D match, TRBD2 (5 bases). Trimming shortened V by 4 bases and J by 6 bases, and 25 bases separated the two germline ends. Germline values: CDR1 MNHEY, CDR2 SMNVEV (reference sequence). The CDR3 spans 17 residues. CDR3 bases: TGTGCCAGCAGTTCGGTAGGCGAGGGCCACGACTACGTCGAGCAGTACTTC. This sequence encodes CASSSVGEGHDYVEQYF.

The chain recombines TRBV28 with TRBJ1-2; maybe TRBD1 (5 bases). The CDR3 covers 15 residues. The germline gives CDR1 MDHEN, CDR2 SYDVKM. Trimming shortened V by 5 bases and J by 5 bases, and 18 bases separated the two germline ends. CDR3 region: CASSGTFNGGYGYTF. In DNA, the CDR3 is TGTGCCAGCAGTGGGACCTTTAACGGAGGGTATGGCTACACCTTC.

This rearrangement joins TRBV18 to TRBJ2-7; TRBD2 aligns across 14 bases. CDR3 length equals 17 residues. Germline trimming cut 3 bases from V and 2 bases from J; bases unmatched to any gene: 6. Germline V gives CDR1 KGHSH, CDR2 LQKENI. The DNA for the CDR3 is TGTGCCAGCTCACCGCGTCTGACTAGCGGGAGGGCCTACGAGCAGTACTTC. Encoded protein: CASSPRLTSGRAYEQYF.

This chain's CDR3 is CASSSGDFSDQPQHF. In nucleotides, the CDR3 is TGTGCCAGCAGCTCTGGGGACTTTTCAGATCAGCCCCAGCATTTT. The gene calls are TRBV5-8 and TRBJ1-5; tentative D call: TRBD1 (5 bases). V dropped 3 bases and J dropped 5 bases, with 15 bases sitting between them. Germline V gives CDR1 SGHTS, CDR2 YDEGEE. The CDR3 totals 15 residues.

This chain joins TRBV2 and TRBJ2-2; tentative D call: TRBD2 (5 bases). Germline CDR1 SNHLY, CDR2 FYNNEI. The CDR3 runs to 16 residues. V dropped 6 bases and J dropped 1 base, with 15 bases sitting between them. In DNA form, the CDR3 reads TGTGCCAGCAGCCGTGGACGGGAAATGAACACCGGGGAGCTGTTTTTT. This codes for CASSRGREMNTGELFF.